The table lists the clone carrying this T cell receptor (beta chain) with a few counts. What it binds is unknown. Trimming removed 0 bases at V and 2 bases at J, with 8 bases between. Germline CDR1 is KGHSH and CDR2 is LQKENI. The CDR3 is made up of 14 amino acids. These data are taken from a study of response to subunit inactivated influenza vaccine. Study-wide findings and caveats: With each seasonal influenza vaccination, the authors suggested, few new T cells are recruited.

TCRdb reanalysed the RT-PCR reads using MiXCR and keeps one entry per CDR3 protein. Seen here are about 780,000 distinct CDR3 sequences, around 18% observed once, and the top ten hold around 9.9%. This TCR derives from a man between 50 and 59 years old who received an inactivated influenza vaccine. The chain employs TRBV18 and TRBJ2-7; no reliable D call. Sequenced material: PBMCs from blood, taken around 5 days after vaccination. CDR3 in DNA: TGTGCCAGCTCACCACCGGTACTTACCTACGAGCAGTACTTC. Its protein product is CASSPPVLTYEQYF.